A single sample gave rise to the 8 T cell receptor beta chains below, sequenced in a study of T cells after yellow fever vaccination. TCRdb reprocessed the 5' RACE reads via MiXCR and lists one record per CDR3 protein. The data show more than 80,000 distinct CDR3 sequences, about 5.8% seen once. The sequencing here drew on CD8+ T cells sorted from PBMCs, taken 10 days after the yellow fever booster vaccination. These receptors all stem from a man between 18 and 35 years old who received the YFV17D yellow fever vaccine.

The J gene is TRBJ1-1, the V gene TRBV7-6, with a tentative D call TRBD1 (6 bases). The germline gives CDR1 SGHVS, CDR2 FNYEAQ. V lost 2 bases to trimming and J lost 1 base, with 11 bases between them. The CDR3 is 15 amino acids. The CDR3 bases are TGTGCCAGCAGCTTATGGAGGGGGAGGAACACTGAAGCTTTCTTT. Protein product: CASSLWRGRNTEAFF.

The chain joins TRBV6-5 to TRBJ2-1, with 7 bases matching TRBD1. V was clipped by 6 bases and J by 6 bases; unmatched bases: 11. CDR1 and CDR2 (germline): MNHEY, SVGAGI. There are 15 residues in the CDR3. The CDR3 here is CASRHGTVNVNEQFF. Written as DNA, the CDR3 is TGTGCCAGCAGACACGGGACAGTCAACGTCAATGAGCAGTTCTTC.

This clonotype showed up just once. CDR3 amino acids: CASSQVGGSDTQYF. The DNA of the CDR3 is TGCGCCAGCAGCCAAGTAGGAGGGTCAGATACGCAGTATTTT. This chain uses TRBV4-1 with TRBJ2-3, with D perhaps TRBD2 (6 bases). Germline CDR1 is MGHRA and CDR2 is YSYEKL. Trimming stripped 1 base from V and 4 bases from J, with 9 bases between. The CDR3 runs 14 residues.

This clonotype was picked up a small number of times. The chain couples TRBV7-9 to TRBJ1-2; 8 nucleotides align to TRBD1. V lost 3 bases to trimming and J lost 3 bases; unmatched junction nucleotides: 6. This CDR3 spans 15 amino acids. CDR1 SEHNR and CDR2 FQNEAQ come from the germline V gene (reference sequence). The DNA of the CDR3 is TGTGCCAGCAGCTTTTTGGGACAGGCTGACTATGGCTACACCTTC. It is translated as CASSFLGQADYGYTF.

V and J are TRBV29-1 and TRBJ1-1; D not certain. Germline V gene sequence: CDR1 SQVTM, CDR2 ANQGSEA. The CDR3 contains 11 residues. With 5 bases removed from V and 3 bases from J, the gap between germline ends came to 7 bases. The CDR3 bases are TGCAGCGTTTCCGTGTACACTGAAGCTTTCTTT. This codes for CSVSVYTEAFF.

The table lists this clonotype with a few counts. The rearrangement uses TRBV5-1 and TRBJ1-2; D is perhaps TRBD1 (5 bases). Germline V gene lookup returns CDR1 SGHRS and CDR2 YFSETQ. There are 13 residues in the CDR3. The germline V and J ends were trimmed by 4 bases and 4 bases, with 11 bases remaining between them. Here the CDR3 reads CASSGDRIYGYTF. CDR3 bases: TGCGCCAGCAGCGGAGACAGAATCTATGGCTACACCTTC.

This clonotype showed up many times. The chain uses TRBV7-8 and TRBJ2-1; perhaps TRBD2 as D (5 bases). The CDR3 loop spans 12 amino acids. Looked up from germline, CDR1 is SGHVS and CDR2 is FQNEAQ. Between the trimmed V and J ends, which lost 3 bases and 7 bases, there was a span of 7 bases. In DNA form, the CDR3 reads TGTGCCAGCAGCTTTAGGAGGAATGAGCAGTTCTTC. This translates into CASSFRRNEQFF.

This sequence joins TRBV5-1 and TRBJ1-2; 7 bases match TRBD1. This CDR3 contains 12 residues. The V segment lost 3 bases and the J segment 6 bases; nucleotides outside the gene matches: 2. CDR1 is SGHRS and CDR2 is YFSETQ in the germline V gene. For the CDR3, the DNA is TGCGCCAGCAGCTACAGGGGTGATGGCTACACCTTC. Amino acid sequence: CASSYRGDGYTF.